The sequence of this T cell receptor (beta chain) was determined in a study of T-cell memory formation after mild COVID-19. Study-level findings and limits: Clones contracting over day 15 to 85 were CD4/CD8 balanced, with later expanders leaning CD4+. CD4+ contracting clones were mainly CM and EM; CD8+ ones, EMRA.

This CDR3 contains 13 residues. The germline V and J ends were trimmed by 7 bases and 7 bases, with 16 bases remaining between them. Per germline, CDR1 MDHEN and CDR2 SYDVKM. Barcoded TCR alpha and TCR beta cDNA libraries with UMIs came from 5'RACE using constant-segment primers. TCRdb re-called the 5' RACE reads through MiXCR, storing one row per CDR3 protein. The sample consists of around 340,000 distinct CDR3 sequences, 10% to 15% of them appearing once. On this clonotype: Its antigen is currently unknown.

The receptor was isolated from a young man who had mild COVID-19 (a few samples of this study predate the infection). Cell type and time point are not known. Material: PBMCs or a T cell subset sorted from them (not recorded which). This chain links TRBV28 with TRBJ2-5; possibly TRBD1 for D (7 bases). The CDR3 region is CASTPTQGGTQYF. CDR3 DNA: TGTGCCAGCACCCCAACCCAGGGGGGGACCCAGTACTTC.